This T cell receptor beta chain was found in a study of T-cell reconstitution after alpha-beta-depleted transplantation in children (dated by TCRdb to about 2016). Regarding the study in general: Using TCR repertoire profiling, the study quantitatively followed how T-cell immune reconstitution unfolded in children after TCRalphabeta/CD19-depleted allogeneic hematopoietic cell transplantation.

The library was made by PCR. The instrument given in TCRdb is Illumina HiSeq 2500. Molecular barcoding was employed in the preparation of TCR libraries, with unique molecular identifiers being used to normalize TCRbeta repertoire quantification. Clones were called with MiXCR by TCRdb after fastp trimmed the public reads at Q25, and only in-frame beta chains were retained. Rows merge per CDR3 protein into single entries with the most common DNA and genes. This sample holds 600,000 to 700,000 distinct CDR3 sequences; around 16% were observed only once. The top ten clonotypes cover 0.9% to 1.2% of the sample. Measured from the cysteine to the phenylalanine, the CDR3 is 13 residues long. This entry keeps only the CDR3 DNA: 39 bases, framed from base 1. As concerns this clonotype: There is no known antigen for this receptor. A much bigger clone sits one base away, suggesting this may be a read error.

Here the chain combines TRBV5-2 and TRBJ2-5; TRBD1 is the table's D call, not checked against the DNA. TRBV5-2 is listed as a pseudogene. This receptor was obtained from a human donor who donated a stem cell graft to a child with acute myeloid leukemia. The sequenced sample was PBMCs from the stem cell graft donor, obtained from the stem cell graft. The DNA is as follows: TGTGCCAGCGGCCGGGACACCCAAGAGACCCAGTACTTC. Translated, it reads CASGRDTQETQYF.